This T cell receptor beta chain was recovered during a study of regulatory T cells in long-lasting Graves disease. Time point denoted: newly diagnosed GD, antithyroid drugs for less than 3 months. There was RNA extracted from PBMCs, and the TCR library was made from it. CDR3-region Arm-PCR and iRepertoire HTBI primers produced the TCR beta libraries. TCRdb used MiXCR to reprocess the multiplex PCR reads, holding one entry per CDR3 protein. Of some 350,000 distinct CDR3 sequences in the sample, about a sixth were seen once. With 0 bases removed from V and 1 base from J, the gap between germline ends came to 10 bases. The germline V gene has CDR1 DFQATT and CDR2 SNEGSKA (reference sequence). CDR3 length equals 14 residues. This clonotype was counted ten times or more. These same records also appear under a second study, on T cells in Graves' hyperthyroidism and ophthalmopathy.

J is TRBJ2-7 and V is TRBV20-1; the D is unclear. The source is a woman between 18 and 29 years old with Graves disease. The sample consisted of peripheral blood mononuclear cells (PBMCs), taken at new diagnosis, from a patient treated with antithyroid drugs. CDR3 sequence reads: CSARDYASSYEQYF. The CDR3 DNA reads TGCAGTGCTAGAGATTACGCCAGTTCCTACGAGCAGTACTTC.